This T cell receptor (beta chain) was observed in a study of neurological immune-mediated disorders (dated by TCRdb to about 2019). At the level of the whole study: Among the roughly 35 multiple sclerosis patients, around 30 had relapsing-remitting MS and 3 had secondary progressive MS. Using UMI-based sequencing, the study compared peripheral blood TCR-beta repertoires from patients with HTLV-I-associated myelopathy (HAM/TSP), patients with multiple sclerosis, and healthy controls. Longitudinal samples, technical triplicates and paired sorted CD4+ and CD8+ T-cell subsets, alongside PBMC samples, were included among the roughly 98 TCR-beta libraries. The cohort comprised 68 subjects: approximately 15 HAM/TSP patients, 34 multiple sclerosis patients and about 20 healthy controls. Points the paper makes about the study in general: No identical CDR3 amino acid sequences were shared among expanded clones across subjects, suggesting private TCR-beta repertoires in all groups. No clinical or MRI features were associated with the MS cluster, and the authors said that larger cohorts are needed. Repertoires from 18 of 34 MS patients were grouped by phylogenetic analysis into a cluster of related CDR3 sequences, suggesting a possible repertoire-level signature. TCR clonal expansion was highest in HAM/TSP patients and lowest in MS patients, with MS patients falling below even healthy controls.

Looking up the germline V gene yields CDR1 SGHTA and CDR2 FQGNSA. The cysteine opens and the phenylalanine closes a CDR3 of 13 amino acids. Only the CDR3 DNA stays, 39 bases, in frame from base 1. The germline ends are 8 bases apart after V is trimmed by 6 bases and J by 0 bases. This clonotype was picked up many times. Its antigen has not been determined. Base-call qualities are not available, and no considerably larger clone is one nucleotide away. cDNA was synthesized by template-switch 5'RACE using a primer carrying a 10-nucleotide random unique molecular identifier by which each TCR transcript was tagged. Each sequencing run produced over 190 million TCR-beta sequences covering 15-18 subjects. The RNeasy kit was used for extraction of total RNA. TCR-beta VDJ regions were amplified with primers for the TCR constant region and the 5'RACE anchor, using the KAPA Real-time Library Amplification kit. A first PCR added sample indexes and Illumina adaptors, and a second PCR then raised library yield. After Ampure bead purification, the roughly 650 bp TCR product was size-selected on a 2% E-gel SizeSelection system. Library quality was checked on a Bioanalyzer, concentration was measured with Qubit, and libraries were quantified with the Kapa Library Quantification kit before pooling. Libraries were sequenced paired-end 2 x 150 bp on an Illumina HiSeq 2500. To increase sequence diversity, roughly 23-30% phiX was spiked into each library pool. Processing in the source paper ran as follows. Quality-filtered reads were processed with the UMI-based MiGEC pipeline, and over 80% of raw TCR sequences were removed by the MiGEC pipeline during error correction. IMGT germline references were used for aligning VDJ genes, and each clonotype was defined as a unique CDR3 amino acid sequence together with its V-J genes. Clonal expansion, Shannon diversity and CDR3 relatedness were evaluated with VDJtools (CalcPairwiseDistances, ClusterSamples), while phylogenetic trees were built in CLCbio workbench. Using coefficient-of-variation modelling across technical triplicates, the study counted a clone as expanded if it had at least 8 unique UMIs. TCRdb handled the public reads itself, with Q25 trimming in fastp and clone calling in MiXCR, and kept productive beta chains. A single entry per CDR3 protein holds the most common genes and DNA from its merged rows. None of the V and J calls come from the authors' own analysis; TCRdb made them. The sample profile shows roughly 60,000 distinct CDR3 sequences; 2% to 3% of them were found once. Approximately 3% of the sample belongs to the ten largest clones.

Unsorted PBMC libraries were generated from 2 million PBMCs stored in RNAlater at -80 °C until RNA extraction. The multiple sclerosis patients were enrolled in a US clinical protocol that evaluated disease progression with magnetic resonance imaging. Peripheral blood was subjected to Ficoll-Hypaque density gradient centrifugation to isolate PBMCs, which were then cryopreserved in liquid nitrogen. The origin of this receptor is a man between 50 and 59 years old with multiple sclerosis. Material for sequencing was PBMCs. The sequence joins TRBV7-2 to TRBJ1-2; too little of a D gene remains to name it. The nucleotide sequence is TGTGCCAGCAGTGGGCCTTCTAACTATGGCTACACCTTC. It translates to CASSGPSNYGYTF.